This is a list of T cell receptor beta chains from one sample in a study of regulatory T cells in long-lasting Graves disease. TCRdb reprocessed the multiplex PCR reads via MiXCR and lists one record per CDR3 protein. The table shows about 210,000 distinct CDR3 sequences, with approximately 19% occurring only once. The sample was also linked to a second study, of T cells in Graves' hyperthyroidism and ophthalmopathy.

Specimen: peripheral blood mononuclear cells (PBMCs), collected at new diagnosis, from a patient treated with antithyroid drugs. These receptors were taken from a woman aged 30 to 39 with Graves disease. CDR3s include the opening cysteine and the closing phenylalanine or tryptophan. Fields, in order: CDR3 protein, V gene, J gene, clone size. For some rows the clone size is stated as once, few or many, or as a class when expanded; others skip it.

cdr3_aa: CASTPSTGYSGNTIYF; v_call: TRBV2; j_call: TRBJ1-3; clone_size: many
cdr3_aa: CASSETLAPGELFF; v_call: TRBV10-2; j_call: TRBJ2-2; clone_size: once
cdr3_aa: CASSATSGAQYF; v_call: TRBV7-2; j_call: TRBJ2-3; clone_size: -
cdr3_aa: CASSVEGNSGNTIYF; v_call: TRBV9; j_call: TRBJ1-3; clone_size: many
cdr3_aa: CASSTTGVNTEAFF; v_call: TRBV7-2; j_call: TRBJ1-1; clone_size: many
cdr3_aa: CATTDRGPNEQYF; v_call: TRBV15; j_call: TRBJ2-7; clone_size: many
cdr3_aa: CASILSSGSGYTF; v_call: TRBV6-2/TRBV6-3; j_call: TRBJ1-2; clone_size: -
cdr3_aa: CASNRPADQQFF; v_call: TRBV19; j_call: TRBJ2-1; clone_size: -
cdr3_aa: CASSPGRTGLNEKLFF; v_call: TRBV28; j_call: TRBJ1-4; clone_size: -
cdr3_aa: CASSPPPGRSNNEKLFF; v_call: TRBV14; j_call: TRBJ1-4; clone_size: many
cdr3_aa: CASSLGQNSPLHF; v_call: TRBV6-5; j_call: TRBJ1-6; clone_size: many
cdr3_aa: CASRDSLADTQYF; v_call: TRBV2; j_call: TRBJ2-3; clone_size: -
cdr3_aa: CSAPKGDYGYTF; v_call: TRBV20-1; j_call: TRBJ1-2; clone_size: many
cdr3_aa: CASRGRLAGGTGELFF; v_call: TRBV2; j_call: TRBJ2-2; clone_size: many
cdr3_aa: CASSEWQGRYEQYF; v_call: TRBV6-1; j_call: TRBJ2-7; clone_size: many
cdr3_aa: CSANRPGLAGPTDTQYF; v_call: TRBV20-1; j_call: TRBJ2-3; clone_size: -
cdr3_aa: CASSLAGVEQYF; v_call: TRBV28; j_call: TRBJ2-7; clone_size: many
cdr3_aa: CASRLTSDSSRGSYNSPLHF; v_call: TRBV4-1; j_call: TRBJ1-6; clone_size: -
cdr3_aa: CAISEHREVEAFF; v_call: TRBV10-3; j_call: TRBJ1-1; clone_size: -
cdr3_aa: CASSSRRGEKLFF; v_call: TRBV19; j_call: TRBJ1-4; clone_size: few
cdr3_aa: CASSLSTGTGEQYF; v_call: TRBV3-1; j_call: TRBJ2-7; clone_size: many
cdr3_aa: CASKEDRVDEQFF; v_call: TRBV12-3/TRBV12-4; j_call: TRBJ2-1; clone_size: many
cdr3_aa: CSAPGQTNTEAFF; v_call: TRBV20-1; j_call: TRBJ1-1; clone_size: few
cdr3_aa: CAWKRGLYEQYF; v_call: TRBV30; j_call: TRBJ2-7; clone_size: many
cdr3_aa: CASSLYGTDTDTQYF; v_call: TRBV27; j_call: TRBJ2-3; clone_size: -
cdr3_aa: CASSLPVQGNQPQHF; v_call: TRBV7-3; j_call: TRBJ1-5; clone_size: few
cdr3_aa: CASSPDINGSPLHF; v_call: TRBV7-9; j_call: TRBJ1-6; clone_size: many
cdr3_aa: CASSVPTGRNSPLHF; v_call: TRBV28; j_call: TRBJ1-6; clone_size: many
cdr3_aa: CSASAMTGNTEAFF; v_call: TRBV20-1; j_call: TRBJ1-1; clone_size: -
cdr3_aa: CASSYLQRGPGSEAFF; v_call: TRBV6-5; j_call: TRBJ1-1; clone_size: many
cdr3_aa: CASRRGYTGELFF; v_call: TRBV6-2/TRBV6-3; j_call: TRBJ2-2; clone_size: few
cdr3_aa: CASSQAIAGGIYEQYF; v_call: TRBV4-1; j_call: TRBJ2-7; clone_size: few
cdr3_aa: CASGPDRDNEQFF; v_call: TRBV12-5; j_call: TRBJ2-1; clone_size: many
cdr3_aa: CASLPLRPSGANVLTF; v_call: TRBV19; j_call: TRBJ2-6; clone_size: many
cdr3_aa: CASSWGLAGGTDTQYF; v_call: TRBV6-2/TRBV6-3; j_call: TRBJ2-3; clone_size: few
cdr3_aa: CASNPNLRDFTEQFF; v_call: TRBV7-9; j_call: TRBJ2-1; clone_size: -
cdr3_aa: CASSLRSSDTEAFF; v_call: TRBV7-9; j_call: TRBJ1-1; clone_size: -
cdr3_aa: CASSSGTVPSGANVLTF; v_call: TRBV28; j_call: TRBJ2-6; clone_size: many
cdr3_aa: CASSRNSAQETQYF; v_call: TRBV5-4; j_call: TRBJ2-5; clone_size: many
cdr3_aa: CASSPWTSGSSYNEQFF; v_call: TRBV14; j_call: TRBJ2-1; clone_size: many
cdr3_aa: CASSPGRTGSGYTEAFF; v_call: TRBV11-2; j_call: TRBJ1-1; clone_size: -
cdr3_aa: CASGQQGYEQFF; v_call: TRBV12-5; j_call: TRBJ2-1; clone_size: many
cdr3_aa: CASSLYFYEQYF; v_call: TRBV28; j_call: TRBJ2-7; clone_size: many
cdr3_aa: CASSPDGHTDTEAFF; v_call: TRBV7-6; j_call: TRBJ1-1; clone_size: many
cdr3_aa: CASSERAGSGANVLTF; v_call: TRBV2; j_call: TRBJ2-6; clone_size: many
cdr3_aa: CASSRDRGPQETQYF; v_call: TRBV6-1; j_call: TRBJ2-5; clone_size: few
cdr3_aa: CASTREVSSYNEQFF; v_call: TRBV11-2; j_call: TRBJ2-1; clone_size: -
cdr3_aa: CASTASRGGGYTF; v_call: TRBV10-2; j_call: TRBJ1-2; clone_size: many
cdr3_aa: CASSPYDSSYEQYF; v_call: TRBV18; j_call: TRBJ2-7; clone_size: -
cdr3_aa: CASSFRRAEITGELFF; v_call: TRBV13; j_call: TRBJ2-2; clone_size: few